This T cell receptor (beta chain) was recorded in a study of T-cell reconstitution after alpha-beta-depleted transplantation in children. The TCRbeta library incorporated unique molecular identifiers. TCRdb re-derived calls from the PCR reads in MiXCR, one entry per CDR3 protein. The sample carries about 610,000 distinct CDR3 sequences, over 9.5% recorded once. This clonotype was detected many times. Germline lookup yields CDR1 MNHEY and CDR2 SVGAGI. Deletions cut 0 bases from V and 4 bases from J, with 7 bases between. The CDR3 consists of 13 residues. The chain combines TRBV6-5 with TRBJ2-7; tentatively, D is TRBD1 (5 bases). The sequence was collected from a human donor who donated a stem cell graft to a child with acute myeloid leukemia. Sequencing was performed on PBMCs from the stem cell graft donor, taken from the stem cell graft. CDR3 in DNA: TGTGCCAGCAGTTACTCGGGGCAGTACGAGCAGTACTTC. Translation gives CASSYSGQYEQYF.